The 27 T cell receptor beta chains presented below share a single source sample, sequenced in a study of blood T cells in healthy people across ages. Using a J-beta primer mix together with a sample-barcoded 5' primer, a second PCR was run for about 6 to 11 cycles. TCRdb re-analysed the 5' RACE reads in MiXCR, keeping a single row per CDR3 protein. The table has 1.5 million to 2 million distinct CDR3 sequences, about two fifths seen once. Sample: blood. These receptors all stem from a human donor in good health.

The chain has TRBV11-1 and TRBJ2-7; D is possibly TRBD1 (6 bases). V dropped 5 bases and J dropped 0 bases, with 11 bases sitting between them. Germline loops: CDR1 SGHAT, CDR2 FQDESV (reference sequence). The CDR3 is made up of 14 amino acids. The CDR3: CASSKSGVSYEQYF. The CDR3 coding sequence is TGTGCCAGCAGCAAATCAGGGGTCTCCTACGAGCAGTACTTC.

The chain joins TRBV14 to TRBJ2-3, with D maybe TRBD2 (6 bases). The CDR3 length is 14 residues. Germline V lookup: CDR1 SGHDN, CDR2 FVKESK. V was pared by 1 base and J by 9 bases, with 14 bases between. Here the CDR3 reads CASSQAVTSSTQYF. DNA for the CDR3: TGTGCCAGCAGCCAAGCGGTTACTAGCTCGACGCAGTATTTT. Full variable domain (remainder filled in from reference TRBV14 and TRBJ2-3): EAGVTQFPSHSVIEKGQTVTLRCDPISGHDNLYWYRRVMGKEIKFLLHFVKESKQDESGMPNNRFLAERTGGTYSTLKVQPAELEDSGVYFCASSQAVTSSTQYFGPGTRLTVL.

The chain is built from TRBV28 and TRBJ1-2; tentatively, D is TRBD1 (5 bases). The CDR3 is made up of 14 amino acids. With 5 bases removed from V and 8 bases from J, the gap between germline ends came to 18 bases. CDR1 is MDHEN, CDR2 SYDVKM, per germline. The CDR3 spells CASSPLSEGLGYTF. The CDR3 DNA reads as TGTGCCAGCAGTCCCCTTAGTGAGGGGCTCGGCTACACCTTC.

The chain recombines TRBV9 with TRBJ2-3; weak D call: TRBD1 (6 bases). The ends were cut back, 3 bases at V and 0 bases at J, with 11 bases in the middle. The CDR3 totals 15 residues. Per germline, CDR1 SGDLS and CDR2 YYNGEE. CDR3 sequence reads: CASSELRGSTDTQYF. The CDR3 DNA reads as TGTGCCAGCAGCGAACTCAGGGGTAGCACAGATACGCAGTATTTT.

This clonotype has a handful of counts. The CDR3 reads CASSPIAGGLGTQYF. CDR3 nucleotide sequence: TGTGCCAGCAGTCCCATAGCGGGGGGGCTCGGTACGCAGTATTTT. The chain carries TRBV6-5 and TRBJ2-3; 11 bases map to TRBD2. This CDR3 has 15 amino acids. The V and J ends lost 5 bases and 8 bases, in that order; junction bases with no gene match: 9. Germline CDR1 is MNHEY and CDR2 is SVGAGI.

The chain combines TRBV20-1 with TRBJ2-5; 9 positions match TRBD2. The J call may be mistaken, given a closer DNA end match to TRBJ2-7. Germline CDR1 is DFQATT and CDR2 is SNEGSKA (reference sequence). The CDR3 consists of 15 residues. As DNA, the CDR3 is TGCAGTGCTCCCGGTCCTAGCGGGGTATCCTACGAGCAGTACTTC. The encoded protein is CSAPGPSGVSYEQYF.

The V and J genes are TRBV2 and TRBJ2-4; 9 bases fit TRBD1. The DNA matches TRBJ2-7 better at its end, which makes the J call doubtful. There are 14 residues in the CDR3. The V gene's germline CDR1 is SNHLY and CDR2 FYNNEI. CDR3 coding DNA: TGTGCCAGCAGTGAGAAGACAGGGGGCTACGAGCAGTACTTC. Its protein is CASSEKTGGYEQYF.

The V and J genes are TRBV20-1 and TRBJ1-1, with D unresolved. Germline V CDR1 and CDR2: DFQATT, SNEGSKA (reference sequence). The V end lost 2 bases, the J end lost 1 base, and 14 bases lay between the germline ends. CDR3 length: 15 amino acids. The CDR3 coding sequence is TGCAGTGCTAGAATATTCGGGGTGGAGAACACTGAAGCTTTCTTT. It yields the protein CSARIFGVENTEAFF.

Only one count was recorded for this clonotype. V usage is TRBV6-2 or TRBV6-3 and J usage is TRBJ2-1; 14 positions match TRBD2. The length of the CDR3 is 16 residues. Germline V gives CDR1 MNHEY, CDR2 SVGEGT. V shed 7 bases, J shed 6 bases, and the junction held 8 bases outside the gene matches. Here the CDR3 reads CASNRLAGGPGNEQFF. DNA of the CDR3: TGTGCCAGCAACCGACTAGCGGGAGGGCCGGGCAATGAGCAGTTCTTC.

This clonotype has just a few counts. The V gene is TRBV6-1, the J gene TRBJ2-7, with 9 bases matching TRBD1. The CDR3 consists of 17 residues. Germline trimming cut 1 base from V and 0 bases from J; bases unmatched to any gene: 7. Per the germline V gene, CDR1 is MNHNS and CDR2 is SASEGT. The CDR3 spells CASSEVQGARGSYEQYF. The DNA for the CDR3 is TGTGCCAGCAGTGAAGTACAGGGGGCACGGGGCTCCTACGAGCAGTACTTC.

This clonotype was detected a few times. The V gene is TRBV7-2, the J gene TRBJ1-2, with 10 bases that match TRBD1. The CDR3 spans 16 residues. Trimming took 5 bases from V and 4 from J; bases not matched to a gene: 10. In germline, CDR1 is SGHTA, CDR2 FQGNSA. This CDR3 reads CASSLDRQGALYGYTF. DNA for the CDR3: TGTGCCAGCAGCCTAGATCGACAGGGGGCTCTCTATGGCTACACCTTC.

The chain carries TRBV7-7 and TRBJ2-2, with 10 bases that match TRBD1. The junction had 13 bases not matched to a gene; V was cut back by 3 bases and J by 12 bases. The CDR3 has 16 amino acids. From germline, CDR1 is SSHAT and CDR2 FNYEAQ (reference sequence). CDR3: CASSFRTGGMVEKLFF. CDR3 nucleotide sequence: TGTGCCAGCAGCTTTCGGACAGGGGGTATGGTCGAGAAGCTGTTTTTT.

In its sample, this clonotype was seen many times. The V and J genes are TRBV5-6 and TRBJ2-5; the D is unclear. The V end was cut by 0 bases, the J end by 5 bases, with 8 bases between. In germline, CDR1 is SGHDT, CDR2 YYEEEE. CDR3 size: 13 residues. The CDR3 DNA sequence: TGTGCCAGCAGCTTGGCCTTGAGTGAGACCCAGTACTTC. It translates to CASSLALSETQYF.

The V call is TRBV11-2, the J call TRBJ2-1; 13 nucleotides agree with TRBD2. Germline V gene sequence: CDR1 SGHAT, CDR2 FQNNGV. CDR3 length: 16 residues. Trimming cost V 4 bases and J 10 bases; bases outside gene matches: 10. CDR3 loop: CASSSTNLGLAGEQFF. The CDR3 DNA reads as TGTGCCAGCAGCTCGACGAACTTGGGACTAGCGGGGGAGCAGTTCTTC.

The chain is built from TRBV11-1 and TRBJ2-3; 14 nucleotides line up with TRBD2. Trimming took 5 bases from V and 5 from J; bases not matched to a gene: 6. The germline V gene encodes CDR1 SGHAT and CDR2 FQDESV (reference sequence). The CDR3 loop spans 16 amino acids. DNA of the CDR3: TGTGCCAGCAGCGAAGGCGGACTAGCGGGGGGAGATACGCAGTATTTT. Its protein is CASSEGGLAGGDTQYF.

The table lists this clonotype with a count of one. This chain uses TRBV4-3 with TRBJ2-5; D could derive from TRBD1 or TRBD2 (6 bases each). Gene TRBJ2-7 matches the end of the DNA better, so the J call may be wrong. Germline V gene data show CDR1 as LGHNA and CDR2 as YSLEER. This CDR3 is built from 18 residues. The CDR3 sequence is CASSQGTLGAGLLHEQYF. The DNA for the CDR3 is TGCGCCAGCAGCCAGGGGACCCTGGGGGCAGGACTACTCCACGAGCAGTACTTC.

The chain links TRBV20-1 to TRBJ2-7, with a possible D match to TRBD2 (5 bases). The CDR3 runs to 13 residues. The germline V gene has CDR1 DFQATT and CDR2 SNEGSKA (reference sequence). Trimming took 5 bases from V and 1 from J, leaving 12 bases between them. CDR3 region: CSAPYGESYEQYF. The CDR3 nucleotides are TGCAGTGCTCCATACGGGGAATCCTACGAGCAGTACTTC.

The table lists this clonotype with a count of one. The chain uses TRBV2 and TRBJ1-5, with a possible D match to TRBD1 (6 bases). V was trimmed by 6 bases and J by 0 bases, leaving 12 bases between them. The CDR3 has 15 amino acids. Germline values: CDR1 SNHLY, CDR2 FYNNEI. The CDR3 protein is CASRTRDNSNQPQHF. The DNA for the CDR3 is TGTGCCAGCAGGACCAGGGACAATAGCAATCAGCCCCAGCATTTT.

This clonotype was counted a few times. This sequence joins TRBV5-6 and TRBJ1-4, with no clear D. The CDR3 totals 14 residues. V lost 5 bases and J 3 bases, leaving 11 bases between the germline ends. The germline V gene encodes CDR1 SGHDT and CDR2 YYEEEE. CDR3 in amino acids: CASSSLGANEKLFF. CDR3 in DNA: TGTGCCAGCAGTTCCCTCGGAGCTAATGAAAAACTGTTTTTT.

This clonotype was counted once. The chain uses TRBV6-1 and TRBJ2-6; D is uncertain. CDR1 MNHNS and CDR2 SASEGT come from the germline V gene. The V and J ends lost 1 base and 1 base respectively, with 8 bases between them. The CDR3 totals 16 residues. For the CDR3, the DNA is TGTGCCAGCAGTGAAGTTTCGAGTTCTGGGGCCAACGTCCTGACTTTC. The encoded protein is CASSEVSSSGANVLTF.

This clonotype was seen at least ten times. J is TRBJ2-1 and V is TRBV10-3; 10 nucleotides align to TRBD2. Germline V CDR1 and CDR2: ENHRY, SYGVKD. J lost 8 bases, V lost 5 bases, and 3 bases had no gene match. This CDR3 comprises 13 residues. The CDR3 loop reads CAISSGGADEQFF. The CDR3, as DNA: TGTGCCATCAGTAGCGGGGGGGCTGATGAGCAGTTCTTC.

This sequence joins TRBV5-5 and TRBJ1-2; unclear D gene. CDR1 and CDR2 (germline): SGHKS, YYEKEE (reference sequence). The CDR3 runs 14 residues. Trimming stripped 0 bases from V and 4 bases from J, with 10 bases between. CDR3 DNA sequence: TGTGCCAGCAGCTTGGGTCACAGTAGCTATGGCTACACCTTC. Encoded protein: CASSLGHSSYGYTF.

The chain combines TRBV7-2 with TRBJ2-3, with 9 bases fitting TRBD1. The CDR3 is 17 amino acids. Per the germline V gene, CDR1 is SGHTA and CDR2 is FQGNSA. J gave up 3 bases and V 4 bases, and 11 bases lay outside the gene matches. The CDR3 protein is CASSSFARDRATDTQYF. The CDR3 coding sequence is TGTGCCAGCAGCTCCTTTGCGCGGGACAGGGCAACAGATACGCAGTATTTT.

This clonotype was counted between two and nine times. The chain has TRBV12-3 or TRBV12-4 and TRBJ2-3; the D is unclear. The length of the CDR3 is 13 residues. Deletions cut 4 bases from V and 5 bases from J, with 10 bases between. CDR3 residues: CASSWDPLDTQYF. The CDR3 nucleotides are TGTGCCAGCAGTTGGGATCCTCTAGATACGCAGTATTTT.

V gene TRBV4-3 combines with J gene TRBJ2-4; 9 bases line up with TRBD2. The assigned J gene may be wrong: the sequence end matches TRBJ2-7 better. CDR3 length: 17 residues. Germline V gene data show CDR1 as LGHNA and CDR2 as YSLEER. The CDR3: CASSQRVSGGGAYEQYF. CDR3 bases: TGCGCCAGCAGCCAACGGGTCAGCGGCGGGGGGGCCTACGAGCAGTACTTC.

A few counts support this clonotype. J is TRBJ2-3 and V is TRBV6-1; D is perhaps TRBD2 (6 bases). Germline CDR1 MNHNS, CDR2 SASEGT. The CDR3 runs 13 residues. V lost 6 bases to trimming and J lost 2 bases, with 9 bases between them. CDR3 sequence (DNA): TGTGCCAGCAGGCGGGACCTCACAGATACGCAGTATTTT. It is translated as CASRRDLTDTQYF.

There are a few counts of this clonotype. The chain has TRBV12-3 or TRBV12-4 and TRBJ2-7; TRBD1 matches 8 bases. V shed 4 bases and J 4 bases; nucleotides not matched to a gene: 18. This CDR3 spans 18 amino acids. The CDR3 DNA is TGTGCCAGCAGTTCCAACCTCTTTACCGGGACAGGTCTTTACGAGCAGTACTTC. Its protein product is CASSSNLFTGTGLYEQYF.